This TCR beta chain stems from a study of Graves' ophthalmopathy and Graves' hyperthyroidism. The CDR3 extends over 14 amino acids. The V end lost 0 bases, the J end lost 2 bases, and 5 bases lay between the germline ends. Germline V gene sequence: CDR1 SGDLS, CDR2 YYNGEE. This clonotype occurred many times. RNA transcripts were the template, and TCR beta CDR3 regions were amplified from them. An opening RT-PCR round employed HTBI primers and preceded a second-round multiplex PCR. One entry per CDR3 protein results from TCRdb running MiXCR on the multiplex PCR reads. Found here are roughly 300,000 distinct CDR3 sequences, 17% of them singletons; the top ten hold around an eighth.

The chain has TRBV9 and TRBJ2-2, with D unresolved. The source is an adult man with Graves' ophthalmopathy. Material for sequencing was peripheral blood. CDR3 protein: CASSVDTNTGELFF. DNA of the CDR3: TGTGCCAGCAGCGTAGACACCAACACCGGGGAGCTGTTTTTT.